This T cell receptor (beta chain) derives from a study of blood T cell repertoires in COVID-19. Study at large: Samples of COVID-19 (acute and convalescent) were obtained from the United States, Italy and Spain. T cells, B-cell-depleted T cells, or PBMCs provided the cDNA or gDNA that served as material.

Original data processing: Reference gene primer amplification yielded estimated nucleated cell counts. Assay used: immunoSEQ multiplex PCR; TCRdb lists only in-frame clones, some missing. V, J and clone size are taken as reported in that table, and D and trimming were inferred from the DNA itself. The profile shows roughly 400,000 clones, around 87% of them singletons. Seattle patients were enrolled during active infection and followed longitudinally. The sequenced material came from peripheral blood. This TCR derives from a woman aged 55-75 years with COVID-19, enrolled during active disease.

CDR3 in amino acids: CASSLNGGAYNEQFF. The CDR3 nucleotides read TGTGCCAGCAGCTTAAACGGAGGAGCCTACAATGAGCAGTTCTTC. This chain uses TRBV7-3 with TRBJ2-1, with D tentatively TRBD2 (5 bases). Germline lookup yields CDR1 SGHTA and CDR2 FQGTGA. The CDR3 has 15 amino acids. V lost 1 base to trimming and J lost 2 bases, with 9 bases between them.